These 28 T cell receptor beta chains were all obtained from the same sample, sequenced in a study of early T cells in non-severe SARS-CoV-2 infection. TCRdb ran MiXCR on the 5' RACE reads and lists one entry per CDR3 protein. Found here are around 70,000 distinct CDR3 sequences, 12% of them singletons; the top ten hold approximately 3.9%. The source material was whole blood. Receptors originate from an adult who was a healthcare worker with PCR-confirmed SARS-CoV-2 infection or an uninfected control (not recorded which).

Written as DNA, the CDR3 is TGTGCCAGCAGTTCCACCTCATGGGACTCCAACACAGATACGCAGTATTTT. It yields the protein CASSSTSWDSNTDTQYF. The chain has TRBV28 and TRBJ2-3; D is perhaps TRBD2 (6 bases). Germline CDR1 MDHEN, CDR2 SYDVKM. V was cut by 4 bases and J by 2 bases, with 19 bases left in between. The CDR3 runs 17 residues.

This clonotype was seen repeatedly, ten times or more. CDR3 sequence: CASSPREPGRSSYEQYF. The DNA of the CDR3 is TGTGCCAGCTCACCACGGGAACCGGGACGGAGCTCCTACGAGCAGTACTTC. This chain links TRBV18 with TRBJ2-7; the D gene could be TRBD1 or TRBD2 (5 bases each). This CDR3 comprises 17 residues. Trimming removed 1 base at V and 0 bases at J, with 16 bases between. Germline V gene data show CDR1 as KGHSH and CDR2 as LQKENI.

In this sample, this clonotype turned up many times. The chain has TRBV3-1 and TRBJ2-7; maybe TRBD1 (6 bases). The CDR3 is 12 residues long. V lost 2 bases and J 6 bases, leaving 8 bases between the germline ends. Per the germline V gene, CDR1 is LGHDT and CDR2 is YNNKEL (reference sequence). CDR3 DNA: TGTGCCAGCAGCCAAACAGGGTTCGAGCAGTACTTC. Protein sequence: CASSQTGFEQYF.

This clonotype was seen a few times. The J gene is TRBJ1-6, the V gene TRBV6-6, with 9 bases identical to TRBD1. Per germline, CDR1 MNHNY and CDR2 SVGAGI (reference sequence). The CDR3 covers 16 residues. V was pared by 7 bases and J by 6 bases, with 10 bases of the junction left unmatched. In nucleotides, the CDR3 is TGTGCCAGCACTACCGAACAGGGGGCGCGTAATTCACCCCTCCACTTT. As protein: CASTTEQGARNSPLHF.

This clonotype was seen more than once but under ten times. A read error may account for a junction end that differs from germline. The CDR3 here is CSAGGDRLLF. The CDR3 nucleotides are TGCAGTGCGGGCGGGGACAGGCTCCTCTTC. The V call is TRBV20-1, the J call TRBJ2-5; TRBD1 agrees at 8 bases. The CDR3 has 10 amino acids. Germline values: CDR1 DFQATT, CDR2 SNEGSKA (reference sequence).

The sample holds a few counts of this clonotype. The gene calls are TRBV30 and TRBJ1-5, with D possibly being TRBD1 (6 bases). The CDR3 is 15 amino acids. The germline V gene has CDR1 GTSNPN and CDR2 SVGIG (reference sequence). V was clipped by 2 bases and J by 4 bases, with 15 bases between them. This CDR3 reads CAWSLGGGRNQPQHF. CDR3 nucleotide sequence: TGTGCCTGGAGTCTGGGAGGGGGGCGTAATCAGCCCCAGCATTTT.

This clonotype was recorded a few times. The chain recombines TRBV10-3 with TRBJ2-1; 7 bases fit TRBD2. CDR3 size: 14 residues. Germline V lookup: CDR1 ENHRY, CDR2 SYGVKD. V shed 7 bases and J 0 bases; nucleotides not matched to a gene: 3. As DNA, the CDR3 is TGTGCCATCATGGGGGGGAGCTCCTACAATGAGCAGTTCTTC. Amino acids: CAIMGGSSYNEQFF.

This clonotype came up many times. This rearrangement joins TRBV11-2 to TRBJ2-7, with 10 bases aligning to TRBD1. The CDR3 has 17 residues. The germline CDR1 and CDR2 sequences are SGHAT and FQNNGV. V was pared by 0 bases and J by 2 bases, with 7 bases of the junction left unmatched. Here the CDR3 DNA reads TGTGCCAGCAGCTTAGATAGCCTAGGGACAGGGGCCTACGAGCAGTACTTC. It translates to CASSLDSLGTGAYEQYF.

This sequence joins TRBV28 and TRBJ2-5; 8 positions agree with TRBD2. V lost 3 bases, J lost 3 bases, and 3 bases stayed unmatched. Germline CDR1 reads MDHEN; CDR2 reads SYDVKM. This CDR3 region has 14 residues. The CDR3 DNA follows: TGTGCCAGCAGTTTCGCGGGGGGCAAAGAGACCCAGTACTTC. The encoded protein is CASSFAGGKETQYF.

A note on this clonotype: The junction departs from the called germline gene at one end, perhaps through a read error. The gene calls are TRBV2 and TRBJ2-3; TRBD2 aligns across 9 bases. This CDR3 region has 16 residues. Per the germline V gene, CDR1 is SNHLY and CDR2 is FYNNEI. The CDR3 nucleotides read TGTGCCAGCGGTGAGAGGACTAGCGTCCTCACAGATACGCAGTATTTT. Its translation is CASGERTSVLTDTQYF.

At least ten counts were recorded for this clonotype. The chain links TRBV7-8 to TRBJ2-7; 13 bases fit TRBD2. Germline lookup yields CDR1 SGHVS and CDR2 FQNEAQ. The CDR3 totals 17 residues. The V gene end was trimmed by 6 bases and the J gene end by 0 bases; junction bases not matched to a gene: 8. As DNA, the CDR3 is TGTGCCAGCAGTCGGACTAGCGGGAGCGGGCGCTCCTACGAGCAGTACTTC. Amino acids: CASSRTSGSGRSYEQYF.

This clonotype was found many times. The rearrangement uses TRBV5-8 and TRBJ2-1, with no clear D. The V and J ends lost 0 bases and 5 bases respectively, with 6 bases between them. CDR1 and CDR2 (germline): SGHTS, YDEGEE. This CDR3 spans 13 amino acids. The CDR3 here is CASSLVENNEQFF. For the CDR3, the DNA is TGTGCCAGCAGCTTGGTGGAGAACAATGAGCAGTTCTTC. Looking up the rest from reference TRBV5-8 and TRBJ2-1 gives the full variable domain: EAGVTQSPTHLIKTRGQQATLRCSPISGHTSVYWYQQALGLGLQFLLWYDEGEERNRGNFPPRFSGRQFPNYSSELNVNALELEDSALYLCASSLVENNEQFFGPGTRLTVL.

As DNA, the CDR3 is TGTGCCAGCAGCCTCAACAGGGGGTTAGGCTACACCTTC. Translated, it gives CASSLNRGLGYTF. This chain uses TRBV3-1 with TRBJ1-2; 8 bases fit TRBD1. Germline loops: CDR1 LGHDT, CDR2 YNNKEL (reference sequence). The CDR3 contains 13 residues. J was trimmed by 8 bases and V by 4 bases; bases with no gene match: 6.

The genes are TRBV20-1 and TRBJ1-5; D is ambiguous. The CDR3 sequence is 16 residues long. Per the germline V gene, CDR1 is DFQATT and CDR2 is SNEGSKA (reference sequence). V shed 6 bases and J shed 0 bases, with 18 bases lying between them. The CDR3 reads CSATLRGADSNQPQHF. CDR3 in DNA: TGCAGTGCAACCCTGCGGGGAGCCGATAGCAATCAGCCCCAGCATTTT.

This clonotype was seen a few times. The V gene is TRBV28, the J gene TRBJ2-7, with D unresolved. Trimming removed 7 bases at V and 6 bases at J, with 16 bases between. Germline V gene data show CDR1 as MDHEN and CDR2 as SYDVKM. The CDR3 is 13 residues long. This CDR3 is CASNLPSLSEQYF. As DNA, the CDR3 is TGTGCCAGCAATCTACCGTCCCTCTCCGAGCAGTACTTC. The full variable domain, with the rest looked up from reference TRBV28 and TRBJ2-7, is DVKVTQSSRYLVKRTGEKVFLECVQDMDHENMFWYRQDPGLGLRLIYFSYDVKMKEKGDIPEGYSVSREKKERFSLILESASTNQTSMYLCASNLPSLSEQYFGPGTRLTVT.

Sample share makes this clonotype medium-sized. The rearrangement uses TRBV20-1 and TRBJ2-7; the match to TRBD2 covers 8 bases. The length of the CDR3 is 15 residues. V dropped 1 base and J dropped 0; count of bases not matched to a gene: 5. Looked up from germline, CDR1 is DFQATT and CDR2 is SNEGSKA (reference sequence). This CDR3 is CSARGRTSRSYEQYF. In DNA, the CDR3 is TGCAGTGCTAGAGGAAGGACTAGCCGCTCCTACGAGCAGTACTTC.

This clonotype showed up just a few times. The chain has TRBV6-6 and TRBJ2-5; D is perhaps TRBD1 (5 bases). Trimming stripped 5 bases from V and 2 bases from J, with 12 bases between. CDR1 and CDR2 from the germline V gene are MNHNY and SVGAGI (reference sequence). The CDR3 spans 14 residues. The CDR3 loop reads CASSPTAPQETQYF. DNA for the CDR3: TGTGCCAGCAGTCCGACAGCGCCACAAGAGACCCAGTACTTC.

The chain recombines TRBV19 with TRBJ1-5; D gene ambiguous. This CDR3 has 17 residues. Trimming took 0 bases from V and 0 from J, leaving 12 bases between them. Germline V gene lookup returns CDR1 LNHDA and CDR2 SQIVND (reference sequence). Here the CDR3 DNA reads TGTGCCAGTAGTATAGATCTCCAGGCAAATAGCAATCAGCCCCAGCATTTT. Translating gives CASSIDLQANSNQPQHF.

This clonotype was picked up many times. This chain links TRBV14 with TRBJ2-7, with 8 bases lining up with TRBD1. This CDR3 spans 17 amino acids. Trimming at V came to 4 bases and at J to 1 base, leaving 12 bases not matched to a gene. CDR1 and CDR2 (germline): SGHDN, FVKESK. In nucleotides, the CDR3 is TGTGCCAGCAGCCTCAGGCCCGGGACAGGAGGATCCTACGAGCAGTACTTC. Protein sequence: CASSLRPGTGGSYEQYF.

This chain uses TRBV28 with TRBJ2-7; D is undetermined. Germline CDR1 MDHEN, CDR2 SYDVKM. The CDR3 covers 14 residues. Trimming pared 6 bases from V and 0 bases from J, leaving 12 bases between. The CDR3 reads CASRFSQSSYEQYF. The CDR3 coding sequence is TGTGCCAGCAGATTTAGCCAGAGCTCCTACGAGCAGTACTTC.

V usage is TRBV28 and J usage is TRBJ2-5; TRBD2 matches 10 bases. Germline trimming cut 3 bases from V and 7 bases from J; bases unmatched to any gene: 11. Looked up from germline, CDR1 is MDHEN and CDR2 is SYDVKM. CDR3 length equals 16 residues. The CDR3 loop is CASSLIPASGSGTQYF. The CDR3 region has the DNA TGTGCCAGCAGTTTGATCCCGGCTAGCGGGAGCGGGACCCAGTACTTC.

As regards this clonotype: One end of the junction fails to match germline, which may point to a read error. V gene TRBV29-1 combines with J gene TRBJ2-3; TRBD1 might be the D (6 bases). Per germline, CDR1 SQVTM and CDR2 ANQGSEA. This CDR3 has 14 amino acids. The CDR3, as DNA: TGCAGCGTTCCCCCACAGGGTGTCACAGATATGCAGTATTTT. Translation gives CSVPPQGVTDMQYF.

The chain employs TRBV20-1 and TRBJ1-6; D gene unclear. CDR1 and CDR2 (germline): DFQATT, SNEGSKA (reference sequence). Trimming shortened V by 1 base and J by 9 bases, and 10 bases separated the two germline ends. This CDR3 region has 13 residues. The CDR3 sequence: CSARVGYGSPLHF. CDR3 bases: TGCAGTGCTAGAGTCGGGTACGGTTCACCCCTCCACTTT.

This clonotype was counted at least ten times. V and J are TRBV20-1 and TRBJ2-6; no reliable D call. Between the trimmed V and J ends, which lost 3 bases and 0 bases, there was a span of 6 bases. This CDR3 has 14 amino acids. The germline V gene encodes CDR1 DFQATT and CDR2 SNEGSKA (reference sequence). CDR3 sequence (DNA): TGCAGTGCTAGGCCCTTCTCTGGGGCCAACGTCCTGACTTTC. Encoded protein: CSARPFSGANVLTF.

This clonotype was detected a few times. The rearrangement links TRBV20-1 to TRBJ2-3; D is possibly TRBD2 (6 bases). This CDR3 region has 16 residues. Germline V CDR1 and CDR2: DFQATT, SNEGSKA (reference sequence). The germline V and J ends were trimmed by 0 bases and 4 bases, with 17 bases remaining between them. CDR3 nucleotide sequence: TGCAGTGCTAGAGATCGGGAGACTAGAGGGTCAGATACGCAGTATTTT. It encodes CSARDRETRGSDTQYF.

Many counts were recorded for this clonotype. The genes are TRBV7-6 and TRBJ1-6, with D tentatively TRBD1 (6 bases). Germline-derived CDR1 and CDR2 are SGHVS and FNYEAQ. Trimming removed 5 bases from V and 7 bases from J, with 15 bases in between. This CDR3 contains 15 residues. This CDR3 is CASSQQGHANSPLHF. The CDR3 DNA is TGTGCCAGCAGCCAACAGGGCCACGCGAATTCACCCCTCCACTTT.

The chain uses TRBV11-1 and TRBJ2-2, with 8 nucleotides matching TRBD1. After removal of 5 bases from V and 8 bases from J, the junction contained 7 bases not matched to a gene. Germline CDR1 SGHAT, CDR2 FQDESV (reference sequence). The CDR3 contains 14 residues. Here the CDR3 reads CASSTRTGMGELFF. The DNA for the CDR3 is TGTGCCAGCAGCACCCGGACAGGGATGGGGGAGCTGTTTTTT.

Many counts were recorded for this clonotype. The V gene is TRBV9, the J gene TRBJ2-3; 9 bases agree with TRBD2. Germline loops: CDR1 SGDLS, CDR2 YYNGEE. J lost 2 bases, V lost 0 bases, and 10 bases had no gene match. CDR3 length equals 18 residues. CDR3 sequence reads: CASSVDYGAGGFTDTQYF. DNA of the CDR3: TGTGCCAGCAGCGTAGATTACGGAGCGGGAGGCTTCACAGATACGCAGTATTTT.